This TCR beta chain was identified during a study of control samples from healthy donors and cancer patients. Trimming left V 4 bases short and J 14 bases short, with 16 bases between. Germline V lookup: CDR1 SGHDT, CDR2 YYEEEE. The CDR3 spans 13 residues. TCRdb keeps only in-frame clones here, not all; method: immunoSEQ multiplex PCR. The sample has around 150,000 clones; about nine tenths are singletons. Sequenced material: blood. This chain connects TRBV5-6 to TRBJ1-6, with D perhaps matching TRBD1 (5 bases). The origin of this receptor is a man aged 30 to 45 in good health. CDR3 loop: CASSLSGTASLHF. CDR3 in DNA: TGTGCCAGCAGCCTCTCCGGGACGGCCTCCCTCCACTTT.